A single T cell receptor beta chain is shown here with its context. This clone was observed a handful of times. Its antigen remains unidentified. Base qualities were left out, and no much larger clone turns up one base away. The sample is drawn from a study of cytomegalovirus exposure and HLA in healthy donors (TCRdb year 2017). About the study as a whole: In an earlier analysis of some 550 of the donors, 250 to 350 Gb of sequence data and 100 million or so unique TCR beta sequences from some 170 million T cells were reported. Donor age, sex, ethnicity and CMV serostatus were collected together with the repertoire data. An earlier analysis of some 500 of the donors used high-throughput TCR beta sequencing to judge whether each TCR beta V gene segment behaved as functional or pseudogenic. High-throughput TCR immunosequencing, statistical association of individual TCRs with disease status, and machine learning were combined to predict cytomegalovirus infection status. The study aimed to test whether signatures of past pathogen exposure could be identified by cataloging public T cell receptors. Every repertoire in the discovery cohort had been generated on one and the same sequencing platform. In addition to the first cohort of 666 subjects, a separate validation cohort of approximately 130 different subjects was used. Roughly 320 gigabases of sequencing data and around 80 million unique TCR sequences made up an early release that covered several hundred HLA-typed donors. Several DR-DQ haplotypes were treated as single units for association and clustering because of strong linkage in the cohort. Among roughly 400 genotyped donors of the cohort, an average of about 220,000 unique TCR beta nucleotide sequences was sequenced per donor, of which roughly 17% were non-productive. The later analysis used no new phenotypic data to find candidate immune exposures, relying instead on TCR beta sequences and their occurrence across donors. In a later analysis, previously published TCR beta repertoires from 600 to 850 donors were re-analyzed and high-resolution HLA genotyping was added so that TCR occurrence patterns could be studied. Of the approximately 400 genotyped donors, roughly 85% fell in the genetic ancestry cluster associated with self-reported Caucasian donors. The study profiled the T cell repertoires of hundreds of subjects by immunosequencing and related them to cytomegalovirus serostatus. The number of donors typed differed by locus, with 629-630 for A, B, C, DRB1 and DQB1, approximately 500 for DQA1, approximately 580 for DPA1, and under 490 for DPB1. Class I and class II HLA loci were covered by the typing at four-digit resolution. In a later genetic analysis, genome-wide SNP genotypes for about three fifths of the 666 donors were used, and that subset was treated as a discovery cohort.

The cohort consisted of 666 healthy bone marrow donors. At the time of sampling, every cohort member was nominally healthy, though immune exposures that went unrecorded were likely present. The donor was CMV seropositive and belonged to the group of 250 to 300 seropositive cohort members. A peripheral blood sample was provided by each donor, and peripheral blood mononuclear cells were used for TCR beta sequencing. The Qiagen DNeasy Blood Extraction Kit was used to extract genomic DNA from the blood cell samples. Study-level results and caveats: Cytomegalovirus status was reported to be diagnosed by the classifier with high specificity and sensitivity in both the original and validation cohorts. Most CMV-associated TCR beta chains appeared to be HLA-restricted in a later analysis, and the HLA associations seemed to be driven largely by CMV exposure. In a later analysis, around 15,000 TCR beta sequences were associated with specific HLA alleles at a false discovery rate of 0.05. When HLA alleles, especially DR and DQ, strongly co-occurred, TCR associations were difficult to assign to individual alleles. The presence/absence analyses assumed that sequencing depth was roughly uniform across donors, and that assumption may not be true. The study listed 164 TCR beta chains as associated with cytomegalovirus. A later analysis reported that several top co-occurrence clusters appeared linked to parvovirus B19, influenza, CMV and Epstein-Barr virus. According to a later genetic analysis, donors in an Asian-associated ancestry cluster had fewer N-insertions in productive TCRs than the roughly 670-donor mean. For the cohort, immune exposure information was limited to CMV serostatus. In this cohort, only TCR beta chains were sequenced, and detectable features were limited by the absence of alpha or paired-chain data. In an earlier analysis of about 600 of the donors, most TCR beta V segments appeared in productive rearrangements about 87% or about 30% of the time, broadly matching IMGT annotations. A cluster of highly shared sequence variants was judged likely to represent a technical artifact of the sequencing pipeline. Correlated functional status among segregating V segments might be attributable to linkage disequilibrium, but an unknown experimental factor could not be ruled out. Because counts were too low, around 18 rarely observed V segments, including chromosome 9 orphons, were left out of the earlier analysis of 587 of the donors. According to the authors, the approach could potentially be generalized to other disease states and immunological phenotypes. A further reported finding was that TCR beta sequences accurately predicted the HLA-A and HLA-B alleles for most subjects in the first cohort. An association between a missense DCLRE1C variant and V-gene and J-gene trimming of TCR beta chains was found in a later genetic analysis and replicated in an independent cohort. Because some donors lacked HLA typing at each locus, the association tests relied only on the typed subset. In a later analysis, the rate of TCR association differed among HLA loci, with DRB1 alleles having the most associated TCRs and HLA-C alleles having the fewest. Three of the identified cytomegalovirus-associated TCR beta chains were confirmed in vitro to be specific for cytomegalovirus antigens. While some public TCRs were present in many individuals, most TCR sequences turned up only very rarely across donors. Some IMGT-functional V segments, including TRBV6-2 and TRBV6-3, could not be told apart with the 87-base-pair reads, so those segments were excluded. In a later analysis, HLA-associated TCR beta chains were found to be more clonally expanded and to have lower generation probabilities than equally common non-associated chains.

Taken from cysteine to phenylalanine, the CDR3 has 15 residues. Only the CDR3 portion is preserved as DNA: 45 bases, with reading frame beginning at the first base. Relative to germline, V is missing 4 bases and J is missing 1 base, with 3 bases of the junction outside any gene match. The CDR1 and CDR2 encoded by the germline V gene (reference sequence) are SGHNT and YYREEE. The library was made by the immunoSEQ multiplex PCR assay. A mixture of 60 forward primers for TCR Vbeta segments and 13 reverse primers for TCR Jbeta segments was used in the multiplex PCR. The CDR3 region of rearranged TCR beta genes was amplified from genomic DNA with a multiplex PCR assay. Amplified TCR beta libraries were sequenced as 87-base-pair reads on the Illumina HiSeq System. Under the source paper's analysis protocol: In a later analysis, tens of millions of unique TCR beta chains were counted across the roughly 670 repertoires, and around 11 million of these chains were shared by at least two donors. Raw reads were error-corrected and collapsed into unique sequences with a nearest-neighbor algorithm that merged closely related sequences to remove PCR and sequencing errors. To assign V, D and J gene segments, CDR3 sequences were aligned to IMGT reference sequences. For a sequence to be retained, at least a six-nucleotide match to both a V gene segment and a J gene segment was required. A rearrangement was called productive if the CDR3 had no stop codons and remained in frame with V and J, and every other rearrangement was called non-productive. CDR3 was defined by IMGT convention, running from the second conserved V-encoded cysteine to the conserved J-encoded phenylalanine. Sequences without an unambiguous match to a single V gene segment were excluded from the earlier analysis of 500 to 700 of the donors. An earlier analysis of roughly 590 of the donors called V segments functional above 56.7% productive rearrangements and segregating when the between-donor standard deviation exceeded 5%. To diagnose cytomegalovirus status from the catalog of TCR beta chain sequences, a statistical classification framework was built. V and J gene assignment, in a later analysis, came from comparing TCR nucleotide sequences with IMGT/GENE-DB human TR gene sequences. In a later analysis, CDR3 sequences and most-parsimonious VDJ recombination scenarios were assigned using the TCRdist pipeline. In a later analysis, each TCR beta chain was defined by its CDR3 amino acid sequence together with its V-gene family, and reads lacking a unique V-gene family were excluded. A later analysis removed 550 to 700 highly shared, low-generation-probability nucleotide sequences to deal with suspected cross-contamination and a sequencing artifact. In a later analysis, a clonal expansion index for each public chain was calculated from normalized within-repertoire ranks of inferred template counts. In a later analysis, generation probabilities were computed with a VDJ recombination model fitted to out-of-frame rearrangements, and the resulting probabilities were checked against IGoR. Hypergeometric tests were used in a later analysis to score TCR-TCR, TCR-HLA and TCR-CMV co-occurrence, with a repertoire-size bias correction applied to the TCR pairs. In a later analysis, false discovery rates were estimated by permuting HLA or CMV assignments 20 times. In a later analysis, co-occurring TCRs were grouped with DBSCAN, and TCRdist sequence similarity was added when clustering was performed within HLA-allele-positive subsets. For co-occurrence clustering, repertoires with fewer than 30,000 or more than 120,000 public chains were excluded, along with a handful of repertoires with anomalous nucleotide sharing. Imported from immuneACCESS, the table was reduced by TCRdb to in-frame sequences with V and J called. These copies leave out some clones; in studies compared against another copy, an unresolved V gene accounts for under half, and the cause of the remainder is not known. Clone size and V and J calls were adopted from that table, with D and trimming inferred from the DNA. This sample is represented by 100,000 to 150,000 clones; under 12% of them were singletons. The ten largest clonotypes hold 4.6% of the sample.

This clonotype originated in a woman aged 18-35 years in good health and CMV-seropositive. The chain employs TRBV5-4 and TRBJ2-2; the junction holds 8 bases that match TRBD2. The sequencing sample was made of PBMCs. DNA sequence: TGTGCCAGCAGCCCACTAGCGGTGAACACCGGGGAGCTGTTTTTT. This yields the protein CASSPLAVNTGELFF.